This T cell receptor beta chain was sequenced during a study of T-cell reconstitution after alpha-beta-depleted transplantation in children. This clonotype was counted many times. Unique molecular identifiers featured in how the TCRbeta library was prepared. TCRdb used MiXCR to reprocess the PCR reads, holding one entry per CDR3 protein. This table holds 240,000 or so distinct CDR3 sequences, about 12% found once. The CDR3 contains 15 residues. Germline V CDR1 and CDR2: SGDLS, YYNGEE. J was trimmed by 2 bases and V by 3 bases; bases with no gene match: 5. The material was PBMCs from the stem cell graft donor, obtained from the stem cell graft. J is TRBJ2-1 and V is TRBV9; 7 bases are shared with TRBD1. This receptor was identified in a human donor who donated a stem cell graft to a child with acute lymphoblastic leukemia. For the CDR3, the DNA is TGTGCCAGCAGCGACCGGGACAGTACCTACAATGAGCAGTTCTTC. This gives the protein CASSDRDSTYNEQFF.